This is a list of T cell receptor beta chains from one sample in a study of blood T cell repertoires in COVID-19. Sequenced by immunoSEQ multiplex PCR; TCRdb stores in-frame clones only, minus some. The sample has over 150,000 clones, roughly four fifths seen once; the top ten hold 3% to 4.5%. Sequences were obtained from peripheral blood. The receptor set was obtained from a woman at least 80 years old with acute or convalescent COVID-19. CDR3s include the opening cysteine and the closing phenylalanine or tryptophan. The order of the fields is CDR3 DNA, CDR3 protein, V gene, J gene, D gene, clone size. The D gene is left open where the match is weak. The size of a clone is reported for some rows only, either as once, few or many, or as a class for expanded clones.

cdr3_nt: TGCGCCAGCAGCCGCCGTCGGGGCACCGGGGAGCTGTTTTTT
cdr3_aa: CASSRRRGTGELFF
v_call: TRBV4-3
j_call: TRBJ2-2
d_call: .
clone_size: few

cdr3_nt: TGTGCCAGTAGTGCCCAGTACTCTGGGGCCAACGTCCTGACTTTC
cdr3_aa: CASSAQYSGANVLTF
v_call: TRBV19
j_call: TRBJ2-6
d_call: .
clone_size: .

cdr3_nt: TGTGCCAGCAGTGACAGGCTGCAGGAAAAACTGTTTTTT
cdr3_aa: CASSDRLQEKLFF
v_call: TRBV6-1
j_call: TRBJ1-4
d_call: .
clone_size: .

cdr3_nt: TGTGCCAGCAGCTTGGGGGGTACCCTGAGGGATGGCTACACCTTC
cdr3_aa: CASSLGGTLRDGYTF
v_call: TRBV5-4
j_call: TRBJ1-2
d_call: .
clone_size: .

cdr3_nt: TGTGCCAGCAGCCGACAGCAGGGGGCCGGGACTGAAGCTTTCTTT
cdr3_aa: CASSRQQGAGTEAFF
v_call: TRBV7-9
j_call: TRBJ1-1
d_call: TRBD1
clone_size: .

cdr3_nt: TGTGCCAGCAGCCTCCTCACGACAGGAGCCGGGGAGCTGTTTTTT
cdr3_aa: CASSLLTTGAGELFF
v_call: TRBV7-9
j_call: TRBJ2-2
d_call: .
clone_size: .

cdr3_nt: TGTGCCAGTACGAGAGATCAAACGGGGAACATTCAGTACTTC
cdr3_aa: CASTRDQTGNIQYF
v_call: TRBV19
j_call: TRBJ2-4
d_call: .
clone_size: .

cdr3_nt: TGTGCCAGCAGTGAACCCGGAGCCGGGTATCAGCCCCAGCATTTT
cdr3_aa: CASSEPGAGYQPQHF
v_call: TRBV2
j_call: TRBJ1-5
d_call: .
clone_size: once

cdr3_nt: TGTGCCAGCAGCGCGGGACAGGGGGCGGCCGGCTACACCTTC
cdr3_aa: CASSAGQGAAGYTF
v_call: TRBV9
j_call: TRBJ1-2
d_call: TRBD1
clone_size: .

cdr3_nt: TGTGCCTGGAGTGTAAGCGCCAGCTCCTACGAGCAGTACTTC
cdr3_aa: CAWSVSASSYEQYF
v_call: TRBV30
j_call: TRBJ2-7
d_call: .
clone_size: few

cdr3_nt: TGTGCCAGTAGTATAGTGGTGTTGTTGGACAGCTATGGCTACACCTTC
cdr3_aa: CASSIVVLLDSYGYTF
v_call: TRBV19
j_call: TRBJ1-2
d_call: .
clone_size: .

cdr3_nt: TGTGCCAGCAGACCAACACGGGTAGAGAGCAATGAAAAACTGTTTTTT
cdr3_aa: CASRPTRVESNEKLFF
v_call: TRBV7-9
j_call: TRBJ1-4
d_call: .
clone_size: .

cdr3_nt: TGCGCCAGCAGCTCAGTAGGGACTCCCGCCTACAATGAGCAGTTCTTC
cdr3_aa: CASSSVGTPAYNEQFF
v_call: TRBV5-1
j_call: TRBJ2-1
d_call: .
clone_size: .

cdr3_nt: TGTGCCAGTATGTTAACTAGCGCCAGCACCGGGGAGCTGTTTTTT
cdr3_aa: CASMLTSASTGELFF
v_call: TRBV19
j_call: TRBJ2-2
d_call: TRBD2
clone_size: .

cdr3_nt: TGTGCCAGCAGCGAGGGACAGGCCCAGCATTTT
cdr3_aa: CASSEGQAQHF
v_call: TRBV7-9
j_call: TRBJ1-5
d_call: TRBD1
clone_size: .

cdr3_nt: TGTGCCAGTTCCCACAACCGAGGGGAGACCCAGTACTTC
cdr3_aa: CASSHNRGETQYF
v_call: TRBV19
j_call: TRBJ2-5
d_call: .
clone_size: .

cdr3_nt: TGTGCCAGCACCTCCCCGGGACTAGGGAGCTACGAGCAGTACTTC
cdr3_aa: CASTSPGLGSYEQYF
v_call: TRBV7-9
j_call: TRBJ2-7
d_call: TRBD2
clone_size: once

cdr3_nt: TGTGCCAGCAGTTACGCCCGACCTCGCAGGGGCACTGAAGCTTTCTTT
cdr3_aa: CASSYARPRRGTEAFF
v_call: TRBV6-5
j_call: TRBJ1-1
d_call: .
clone_size: .

cdr3_nt: TGTGCCAGCAGCGGTAGCGGCCCAGATACGCAGTATTTT
cdr3_aa: CASSGSGPDTQYF
v_call: TRBV9
j_call: TRBJ2-3
d_call: .
clone_size: .

cdr3_nt: TGTGCCAGCTCCCGCGGACAAAACGAAAAACTGTTTTTT
cdr3_aa: CASSRGQNEKLFF
v_call: TRBV18
j_call: TRBJ1-4
d_call: .
clone_size: .

cdr3_nt: TGTGCCAGCAGTGAATCCGTAGCGGGAGAATCCGAGCAGTTCTTC
cdr3_aa: CASSESVAGESEQFF
v_call: TRBV6-1
j_call: TRBJ2-1
d_call: TRBD2
clone_size: .

cdr3_nt: TGTGCCAGCAGTTACGGTCTAGCGGTGAACACCGGGGAGCTGTTTTTT
cdr3_aa: CASSYGLAVNTGELFF
v_call: TRBV6-5
j_call: TRBJ2-2
d_call: TRBD2
clone_size: .

cdr3_nt: TGTGCCAGCAGCCAAGGGACAGGCGGGGGGGAGACCCAGTACTTC
cdr3_aa: CASSQGTGGGETQYF
v_call: TRBV4-2
j_call: TRBJ2-5
d_call: .
clone_size: .

cdr3_nt: TGCAGCGTTCAACTTACCGGGACAGGTAATCAGCCCCAGCATTTT
cdr3_aa: CSVQLTGTGNQPQHF
v_call: TRBV29-1
j_call: TRBJ1-5
d_call: TRBD1
clone_size: .

cdr3_nt: TGTGCCAGCAGCACCGGGACCATCAGCGGGGGCTACACCTTC
cdr3_aa: CASSTGTISGGYTF
v_call: TRBV7-9
j_call: TRBJ1-2
d_call: .
clone_size: .

cdr3_nt: TGTGCCAGCTCACCCAACACTAGCCCCACCGGGGAGCTGTTTTTT
cdr3_aa: CASSPNTSPTGELFF
v_call: TRBV18
j_call: TRBJ2-2
d_call: .
clone_size: few

cdr3_nt: TGTGCCAGCAGCTCTTTCGGGACAGGGGGCCTTAAAGAGTTTAACACTGAAGCTTTCTTT
cdr3_aa: CASSSFGTGGLKEFNTEAFF
v_call: TRBV6-6
j_call: TRBJ1-1
d_call: TRBD1
clone_size: .

cdr3_nt: TGCGCCAGCAGCCGTACCCCGACAGGGGAAACTGAAGCTTTCTTT
cdr3_aa: CASSRTPTGETEAFF
v_call: TRBV5-1
j_call: TRBJ1-1
d_call: TRBD1
clone_size: .

cdr3_nt: TGTGCCAGCAGGGAGGGTGGGACAGGGTCGGCTTTCTTT
cdr3_aa: CASREGGTGSAFF
v_call: TRBV6-5
j_call: TRBJ1-1
d_call: TRBD1
clone_size: .

cdr3_nt: TGTGCCAGCCGTATCACTGACAATCAGCCCCAGCATTTT
cdr3_aa: CASRITDNQPQHF
v_call: TRBV2
j_call: TRBJ1-5
d_call: .
clone_size: many

cdr3_nt: TGTGCCAGCAGCACGAATAGGAGAGAGGGAGCTAATGAAAAACTGTTTTTT
cdr3_aa: CASSTNRREGANEKLFF
v_call: TRBV13
j_call: TRBJ1-4
d_call: .
clone_size: .

cdr3_nt: TGTGCCAGCAGCCAAGTAGTCGGCTATGGCTACACCTTC
cdr3_aa: CASSQVVGYGYTF
v_call: TRBV14
j_call: TRBJ1-2
d_call: .
clone_size: .

cdr3_nt: TGCGCCAGCAGCCCCCCGGCGGGACCGGCCTACAATGAGCAGTTCTTC
cdr3_aa: CASSPPAGPAYNEQFF
v_call: TRBV5-1
j_call: TRBJ2-1
d_call: .
clone_size: .

cdr3_nt: TGTGCCAGCAGCTTGGCCGGAACAGAAGAAGCTTTCTTT
cdr3_aa: CASSLAGTEEAFF
v_call: TRBV5-6
j_call: TRBJ1-1
d_call: .
clone_size: few

cdr3_nt: TGTGCCAGCAGTTTTGGGGGGGATGGCTACACCTTC
cdr3_aa: CASSFGGDGYTF
v_call: TRBV12-3/TRBV12-4
j_call: TRBJ1-2
d_call: .
clone_size: once

cdr3_nt: TGTGCCAGCAGCTTAGCGAGACAGGCCAATCAGCCCCAGCATTTT
cdr3_aa: CASSLARQANQPQHF
v_call: TRBV7-8
j_call: TRBJ1-5
d_call: .
clone_size: .

cdr3_nt: TGTGCCAGTAGTATGGTAGACTACCTAGGCCAAAAGGAGACCCAGTACTTC
cdr3_aa: CASSMVDYLGQKETQYF
v_call: TRBV19
j_call: TRBJ2-5
d_call: .
clone_size: .

cdr3_nt: TGTGCCAGCAGCTCGGAGGGTAGCGGGACCCAGTACTTC
cdr3_aa: CASSSEGSGTQYF
v_call: TRBV5-4
j_call: TRBJ2-5
d_call: .
clone_size: .

cdr3_nt: TGTGCCAGCAGCGTAGGTGGACAGGGGATTGAAAAACTGTTTTTT
cdr3_aa: CASSVGGQGIEKLFF
v_call: TRBV9
j_call: TRBJ1-4
d_call: TRBD1
clone_size: .

cdr3_nt: TGCGCCAGCAGCCCCGGGACAGTGAACACTGAAGCTTTCTTT
cdr3_aa: CASSPGTVNTEAFF
v_call: TRBV5-1
j_call: TRBJ1-1
d_call: TRBD1
clone_size: .

cdr3_nt: TGCGCCAGCAGCTCACAGGGAGAAGAGACCCAGTACTTC
cdr3_aa: CASSSQGEETQYF
v_call: TRBV5-1
j_call: TRBJ2-5
d_call: .
clone_size: .

cdr3_nt: TGCAGTGCTAGTCCCATAGGGACAGGAAATAATTCACCCCTCCACTTT
cdr3_aa: CSASPIGTGNNSPLHF
v_call: TRBV20-1
j_call: TRBJ1-6
d_call: TRBD1
clone_size: few

cdr3_nt: TGCGCCAGCAGCCAAGACGGTGGTTCCCCCCTGAAAGGCTACACCTTC
cdr3_aa: CASSQDGGSPLKGYTF
v_call: TRBV4-1
j_call: TRBJ1-2
d_call: .
clone_size: .

cdr3_nt: TGCGCCAGCAGCCAGGACAGGCCAGGGGGGTATGGCTACACCTTC
cdr3_aa: CASSQDRPGGYGYTF
v_call: TRBV5-1
j_call: TRBJ1-2
d_call: TRBD1
clone_size: few

cdr3_nt: TGTGCCAGCAGTCCCCTGAGCGGGGGATACCAACAAGAGACCCAGTACTTC
cdr3_aa: CASSPLSGGYQQETQYF
v_call: TRBV6-6
j_call: TRBJ2-5
d_call: TRBD2
clone_size: few

cdr3_nt: TGTGCCATCTCCGACAGGGGGGGGAACACTGAAGCTTTCTTT
cdr3_aa: CAISDRGGNTEAFF
v_call: TRBV10-3
j_call: TRBJ1-1
d_call: TRBD1
clone_size: .

cdr3_nt: TGCGCCAGCAGCTTGGCGTCTAGCGGGAGGGAGACCCAGTACTTC
cdr3_aa: CASSLASSGRETQYF
v_call: TRBV5-1
j_call: TRBJ2-5
d_call: TRBD2
clone_size: .

cdr3_nt: TGCGCCAGCAGCCTCGGCGGCGGGGGGGGACTAGGGCAGTTCTTC
cdr3_aa: CASSLGGGGGLGQFF
v_call: TRBV4-3
j_call: TRBJ2-1
d_call: TRBD2
clone_size: .